This entry describes one TCR beta chain. This sample was taken from a study of cytomegalovirus exposure and HLA in healthy donors. Background on the study: There were 90 million to 140 million unique TCR beta sequences, drawn from roughly 200 million T cells, in an earlier analysis.

PCR employed 60 Vbeta and 13 Jbeta primers. Sequenced by immunoSEQ multiplex PCR; TCRdb stores in-frame clones only, minus some. Among fewer than 200,000 clones listed, roughly four fifths were seen once. The CDR3 has 15 residues. The junction had 11 bases not matched to a gene; V was cut back by 7 bases and J by 2 bases. Per germline, CDR1 SQVTM and CDR2 ANQGSEA. Input material: PBMCs. J is TRBJ1-5 and V is TRBV29-1; 7 bases fit TRBD1. The clonotype comes from a woman aged 18-29 years in good health and CMV-seronegative. CDR3 DNA sequence: TGCAGCGCTTCGGAAGGGGGCGTCGGCAATCAGCCCCAGCATTTT. Amino acid sequence: CSASEGGVGNQPQHF.